Below, 7 T cell receptor beta chains from the same sample are listed, as sequenced in a study of shared clonotypes between healthy human individuals. Naive CD8 cells, CD45RO-negative and positively selected for CCR7, excluded terminally differentiated effector memory CD45RA+ cells. Only in-frame clones appear in the TCRdb table, and some are missing; sequencing was by immunoSEQ multiplex PCR. The sample includes 550,000 to 750,000 clones, 95% to 96% of them seen just once. The material sequenced was naive CD8+ T cells sorted from blood. All receptors derive from a woman in her 30s in good health.

CDR3 coding DNA: TGTGCCAGCAGCTTGGCCGGGACAGGGATCTCCTACGAGCAGTACTTC. Translating gives CASSLAGTGISYEQYF. The chain couples TRBV5-5 to TRBJ2-7; 9 bases are a match to TRBD1. V dropped 0 bases and J dropped 0; count of bases not matched to a gene: 4. Germline assignment: CDR1 SGHKS and CDR2 YYEKEE (reference sequence). This CDR3 has 16 residues.

The J gene is TRBJ2-7, the V gene TRBV29-1, with a tentative D call TRBD2 (6 bases). CDR3 length: 15 amino acids. Germline CDR1 and CDR2: SQVTM and ANQGSEA. V was clipped by 6 bases and J by 3 bases, with 21 bases between them. The CDR3 DNA reads as TGCAGCGTAGGGCCCCGGGACTCTCTCATCTACGAGCAGTACTTC. Translating gives CSVGPRDSLIYEQYF.

The genes are TRBV13 and TRBJ2-7; TRBD1 agrees at 7 bases. The germline gives CDR1 PRHDT, CDR2 FYEKMQ (reference sequence). This CDR3 contains 14 residues. After removal of 6 bases from V and 2 bases from J, the junction contained 7 bases not matched to a gene. In DNA form, the CDR3 reads TGTGCCAGCAGACAAGCGACAGGGACCTACGAGCAGTACTTC. Its protein is CASRQATGTYEQYF. The full variable domain, in which reference TRBV13 and TRBJ2-7 provide the parts outside the CDR3, is AAGVIQSPRHLIKEKRETATLKCYPIPRHDTVYWYQQGPGQDPQFLISFYEKMQSDKGSIPDRFSAQQFSDYHSELNMSSLELGDSALYFCASRQATGTYEQYFGPGTRLTVT.

This rearrangement joins TRBV7-2 to TRBJ2-3; 10 bases align to TRBD2. Germline-derived CDR1 and CDR2 are SGHTA and FQGNSA. There are 15 residues in the CDR3. The V segment lost 1 base and the J segment 5 bases; nucleotides outside the gene matches: 3. In nucleotides, the CDR3 is TGTGCCAGCAGCTTAGAGCTAGCGGGGGAAGATACGCAGTATTTT. Translating gives CASSLELAGEDTQYF.

V usage is TRBV28 and J usage is TRBJ1-2; TRBD1 agrees at 7 bases. After removal of 5 bases from V and 0 bases from J, the junction contained 6 bases not matched to a gene. Germline values: CDR1 MDHEN, CDR2 SYDVKM. The CDR3 is 15 amino acids. Written as DNA, the CDR3 is TGTGCCAGCAGTCCTCCCGGGACAGCTAACTATGGCTACACCTTC. Translation gives CASSPPGTANYGYTF.

Comment on this clone: Within the sample, other DNA sequences also encode this same CDR3. The V call is TRBV7-6, the J call TRBJ1-1, with TRBD1 as a possible D gene (5 bases). This CDR3 has 14 residues. V was trimmed by 1 base and J by 1 base, leaving 7 bases between them. CDR1 SGHVS and CDR2 FNYEAQ come from the germline V gene. The CDR3 region is CASSLGGENTEAFF. For the CDR3, the DNA is TGTGCCAGCAGCTTAGGAGGGGAGAACACTGAAGCTTTCTTT.

The J gene is TRBJ2-7, the V gene TRBV5-3; D is possibly TRBD2 (6 bases). TRBV5-3 is an ORF; its function is uncertain. This CDR3 has 12 amino acids. V lost 6 bases, J lost 7 bases, and 14 bases lay in between. Here the CDR3 DNA reads TGTGCCAGAAACCGGGGGATCGAAGAGCAGTACTTC. Amino acid sequence: CARNRGIEEQYF.